This T cell receptor (beta chain) was identified in a study of tumor-infiltrating lymphocytes in primary liver carcinoma. Study outcomes and limitations: Tumors carried a top-250-clone fraction significantly exceeding that of blood (p = 0.039). Compared with tumor region pairs, tumor-adjacent and tumor-blood pairs overlapped less.

Remarks on this clonotype: Its antigen is not known. One end of the junction varies from germline; a read error may be responsible.

Starting material of about 0.45 ug total RNA yielded TCR beta cDNA via a constant-region primer. Library construction for TCR beta comprised three nested multiplex PCR rounds performed with slightly modified ARM-PCR. Investigators reported that the first two PCR rounds, at roughly 10 cycles each, used TRBV1-TRBV30 forward primers with a C-beta reverse primer. From the multiplex PCR reads, TCRdb called clonotypes with MiXCR, one entry per CDR3 protein. Among 310,000 or so distinct CDR3 sequences listed, 65% were seen once. Unsorted whole blood yielded blood RNA, and germline DNA was extracted as well. At sampling, these chronic HBV carriers had received no treatment. Four milliliters of peripheral blood were collected before surgery. Germline V gene sequence: CDR1 SGHRS, CDR2 YFSETQ. The CDR3 length is 16 residues.

The sequenced material came from peripheral blood. This chain joins TRBV5-1 and TRBJ2-7; the match to TRBD2 covers 11 bases. The sequence came from a middle-aged man with primary liver carcinoma and hepatitis B virus infection. CDR3 DNA: TGCGTCAGCAGCTCCCGACTAGCGGGACTTTCCTACGAGCAGTACTTC. Translated, it gives CVSSSRLAGLSYEQYF.